Listed below are T cell receptor beta chains from one sample, sequenced in a study of shared clonotypes between healthy human individuals. Generated by immunoSEQ multiplex PCR, the TCRdb table keeps only in-frame clones and is missing some. Among roughly 500,000 clones listed, around 85% were seen once. Input material: PBMCs. The source is a middle-aged woman in good health. Some clones in this sample may be carry-over from other donors' samples. Each CDR3 is given with its conserved first and last residue. Fields, in order: V gene, J gene, D gene, clone size, CDR3 protein, CDR3 DNA. A D gene is named only where the DNA matches it firmly. The size field is filled for only some rows; it gives once, few, many or a size class.

>TRBV2|TRBJ2-7|-|-
CASASYEQYF
TGTGCCAGCGCTAGCTACGAGCAGTACTTC
>TRBV7-2|TRBJ2-2|-|-
CASRPMSQGITGELFF
TGTGCCAGCAGGCCAATGAGTCAGGGAATCACCGGGGAGCTGTTTTTT
>TRBV9|TRBJ2-7|TRBD1|-
CASSVGTGGKYEQYF
TGTGCCAGCAGCGTCGGGACAGGGGGCAAGTACGAGCAGTACTTC
>TRBV7-2|TRBJ1-3|TRBD1|-
CASSMTGFGNTIYF
TGTGCCAGCAGCATGACAGGGTTTGGAAACACCATATATTTT
>TRBV4-1|TRBJ2-7|TRBD1|few
CASRPGWGTGLHEQYF
TGCGCCAGCAGGCCCGGTTGGGGGACAGGCCTACACGAGCAGTACTTC
>TRBV19|TRBJ1-1|-|once
CASSISGNTEAFF
TGTGCCAGTAGTATCTCGGGGAACACTGAAGCTTTCTTT
>TRBV18|TRBJ2-7|TRBD2|-
CASSPPSGSHGYEQYF
TGTGCCAGCTCACCACCGAGCGGGAGTCATGGGTACGAGCAGTACTTC
>TRBV18|TRBJ2-7|TRBD2|once
CASSPREGGCEQYF
TGTGCCAGCTCACCACGGGAGGGAGGCTGCGAGCAGTACTTC
>TRBV7-2|TRBJ1-2|-|-
CASSKRRGESYTF
TGTGCCAGCAGCAAACGGAGGGGGGAGAGCTACACCTTC
>TRBV19|TRBJ1-5|-|few
CASSNPAVIQPQHF
TGTGCCAGTAGTAATCCGGCGGTGATACAGCCCCAGCATTTT
>TRBV7-2|TRBJ1-1|-|-
CASSPQMNTEAFF
TGTGCCAGCAGCCCCCAGATGAACACTGAAGCTTTCTTT
>TRBV6-1|TRBJ1-1|-|once
CASSELRQVLNTEAFF
TGTGCCAGCAGTGAGCTAAGGCAGGTGCTGAACACTGAAGCTTTCTTT
>TRBV5-1|TRBJ1-2|TRBD1|-
CASSDGQGIDGYTF
TGCGCCAGCAGCGACGGACAGGGGATCGATGGCTACACCTTC
>TRBV4-1|TRBJ2-5|-|-
CASSQGQYQETQYF
TGCGCCAGCAGCCAAGGACAGTACCAAGAGACCCAGTACTTC